This TCR beta chain was recorded in a study of blood T cell repertoires in COVID-19. Sequenced by immunoSEQ multiplex PCR; TCRdb stores in-frame clones only, minus some. The sample contains hundreds of thousands of clones, roughly 90% of which appear only once. The ends were cut back, 4 bases at V and 8 bases at J, with 11 bases in the middle. The CDR3 totals 12 residues. CDR1 is MNHEY and CDR2 is SVGEGT in the germline V gene. The sequencing sample was made of peripheral blood. The origin of this receptor is a woman aged 45-65 years with active or convalescent COVID-19. The chain carries TRBV6-2 or TRBV6-3 and TRBJ1-2, with D tentatively TRBD1 (5 bases). The CDR3: CASSSYRYGYTF. Here the CDR3 DNA reads TGTGCCAGCAGTTCCTACAGGTACGGCTACACCTTC.